This T cell receptor (beta chain) emerged from a study of T cells after yellow fever vaccination. The wider study: Some fractions had low cell numbers, and these were prepared with SMART-Seq v4 Ultra Low Input.

Germline CDR1 and CDR2: MNHEY and SVGAGI. The CDR3 contains 15 residues. V shed 6 bases, J shed 8 bases, and the junction held 10 bases outside the gene matches. General observations from the study: The secondary response was weaker, and its peak arrived faster, on day 5 versus 15.

Via MiXCR, TCRdb re-called the 5' RACE reads, giving one row per CDR3 protein. Among a few hundred thousand distinct CDR3 sequences listed, about 19% were seen once. Points on this clonotype: The antigen is undetermined.

The TCR comes from a man between 18 and 29 years old who received the YFV17D yellow fever vaccine. Sequences were derived from PBMCs, sampled before the yellow fever booster vaccination. The rearrangement links TRBV6-5 to TRBJ1-6, with 7 bases aligning to TRBD1. The CDR3 DNA sequence: TGTGCCAGCAGCCGAATGACAGGGCTCGATTCACCCCTCCACTTT. Its protein is CASSRMTGLDSPLHF.